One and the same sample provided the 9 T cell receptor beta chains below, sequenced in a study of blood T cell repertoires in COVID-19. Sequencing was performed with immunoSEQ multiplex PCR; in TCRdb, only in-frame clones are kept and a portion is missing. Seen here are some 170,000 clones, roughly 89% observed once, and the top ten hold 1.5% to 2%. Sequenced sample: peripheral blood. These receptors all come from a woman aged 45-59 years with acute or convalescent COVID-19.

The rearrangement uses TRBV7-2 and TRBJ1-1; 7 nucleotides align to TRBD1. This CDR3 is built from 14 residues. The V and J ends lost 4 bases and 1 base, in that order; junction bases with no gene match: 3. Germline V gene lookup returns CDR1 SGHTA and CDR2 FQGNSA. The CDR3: CASSYRGRNTEAFF. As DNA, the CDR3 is TGTGCCAGCAGCTACAGGGGTCGGAACACTGAAGCTTTCTTT.

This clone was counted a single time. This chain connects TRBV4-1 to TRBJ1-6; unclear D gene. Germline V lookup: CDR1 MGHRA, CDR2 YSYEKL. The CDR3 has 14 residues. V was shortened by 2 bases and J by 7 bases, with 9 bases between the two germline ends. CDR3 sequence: CASSQRTDNSPLHF. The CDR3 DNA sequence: TGCGCCAGCAGCCAAAGGACTGACAATTCACCCCTCCACTTT.

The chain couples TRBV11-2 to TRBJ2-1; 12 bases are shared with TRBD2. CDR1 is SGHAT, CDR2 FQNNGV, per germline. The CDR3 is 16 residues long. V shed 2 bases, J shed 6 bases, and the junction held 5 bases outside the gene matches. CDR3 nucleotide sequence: TGTGCCAGCAGCTTACGTCTAGCGGGGGGGCCCAATGAGCAGTTCTTC. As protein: CASSLRLAGGPNEQFF.

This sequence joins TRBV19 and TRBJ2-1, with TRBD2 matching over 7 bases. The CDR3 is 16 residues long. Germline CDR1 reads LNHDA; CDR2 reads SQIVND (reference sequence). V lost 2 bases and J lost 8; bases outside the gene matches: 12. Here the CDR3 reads CASSIISGGGSDEQFF. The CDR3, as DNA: TGTGCCAGTAGTATAATCAGTGGCGGGGGAAGCGATGAGCAGTTCTTC.

CDR3 nucleotide sequence: TGTGCCAGCACCTTTGGGAGGGGTACTGAAGCTTTCTTT. It specifies CASTFGRGTEAFF. The chain couples TRBV12-3 or TRBV12-4 to TRBJ1-1, with D possibly being TRBD1 (5 bases). V was trimmed by 7 bases and J by 5 bases, leaving 14 bases between them. This CDR3 region has 13 residues.

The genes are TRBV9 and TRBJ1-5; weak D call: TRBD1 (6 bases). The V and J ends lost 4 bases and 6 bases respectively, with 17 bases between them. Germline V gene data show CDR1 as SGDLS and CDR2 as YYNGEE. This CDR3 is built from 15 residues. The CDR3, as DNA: TGTGCCAGCAGCTCAGCGGGGGGCGCGGGTCAGCCCCAGCATTTT. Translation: CASSSAGGAGQPQHF.

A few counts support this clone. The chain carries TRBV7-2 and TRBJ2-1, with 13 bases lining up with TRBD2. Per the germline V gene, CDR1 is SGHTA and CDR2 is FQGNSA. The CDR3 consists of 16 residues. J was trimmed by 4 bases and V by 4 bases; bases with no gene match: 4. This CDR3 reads CASSWTSGGTYNEQFF. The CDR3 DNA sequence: TGTGCCAGCAGCTGGACTAGCGGGGGAACTTACAATGAGCAGTTCTTC.

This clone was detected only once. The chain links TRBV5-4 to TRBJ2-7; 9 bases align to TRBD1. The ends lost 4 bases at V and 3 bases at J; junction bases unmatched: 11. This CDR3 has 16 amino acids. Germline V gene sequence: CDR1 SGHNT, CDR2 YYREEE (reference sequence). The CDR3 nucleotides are TGTGCCAGCAGCGACCCAACAGGGGGCAAAGGCTACGAGCAGTACTTC. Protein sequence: CASSDPTGGKGYEQYF.

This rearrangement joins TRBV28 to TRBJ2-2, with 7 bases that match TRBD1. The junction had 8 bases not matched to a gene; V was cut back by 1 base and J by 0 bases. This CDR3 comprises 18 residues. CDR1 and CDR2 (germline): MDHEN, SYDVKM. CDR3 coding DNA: TGTGCCAGCAGTTTATCCAGACAGGGCGGCCCGAACACCGGGGAGCTGTTTTTT. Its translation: CASSLSRQGGPNTGELFF.